These T cell receptor beta chains were read from a single sample in a study of T-cell reconstitution after alpha-beta-depleted transplantation in children. Each CDR3 protein gets one entry after TCRdb re-called the PCR reads with MiXCR. The data contain about 610,000 distinct CDR3 sequences, roughly a tenth of them singletons. The sample consisted of PBMCs from the stem cell graft donor, taken from the stem cell graft. These receptors all stem from a human donor who donated a stem cell graft to a child with acute myeloid leukemia. Both conserved end residues are part of each CDR3. Fields, in order: CDR3 DNA, CDR3 protein, V gene, D gene, J gene, clone size. A D gene is named only where the DNA matches it firmly. Not all rows give a size; the values are once, few, many and, for expanded clones, a class.

TGCTGTGCTAGAGCTGGGGCGGGAGGGGCGACAGATACGCAGTATTTT CCARAGAGGATDTQYF TRBV20-1 TRBD2 TRBJ2-3 once
TGCAGTGCTAGAGATAGAGGGGGCTCTAACACCGGGGAGCTGTTTTTT CSARDRGGSNTGELFF TRBV20-1 TRBD1 TRBJ2-2 NA
TGTGCCAGCAGTTCGGTTGGAGCCAACCCTCGCGAGCAGTACTTC CASSSVGANPREQYF TRBV6-5 NA TRBJ2-7 few
TGTGCCAGCAGTTCAGGGACTAGCGGGCGACGGAGTCTGGACAATGAGCAGTTCTTC CASSSGTSGRRSLDNEQFF TRBV12-3/TRBV12-4 TRBD2 TRBJ2-1 many
TGTGCCAGCACTATCGGAGGAGATACGCAGTATTTT CASTIGGDTQYF TRBV2 NA TRBJ2-3 many
TGCAGCGTCGGCAGGGGGCAAGGACAGTACTTC CSVGRGQGQYF TRBV29-1 TRBD1 TRBJ2-4 few
TGTGCCAGCAGTCCCACCCGAGGGCAGGTACCTCAGCCCCAGCATTTT CASSPTRGQVPQPQHF TRBV27 NA TRBJ1-5 few
TGTGCCAGCAGCTCCGGACTAGCGGGAGGGCCGACCTACGAGCAGTACTTC CASSSGLAGGPTYEQYF TRBV7-9 TRBD2 TRBJ2-7 many
TGTGCCAGCAGCGTACCGCGGGAGCGCTCAGATACGCAGTATTTT CASSVPRERSDTQYF TRBV7-2 TRBD2 TRBJ2-3 few
TGTGCCAGCAGCGAACTAGCGGGAGGGCTGGGCGAGCAGTACTTC CASSELAGGLGEQYF TRBV11-2 TRBD2 TRBJ2-7 few
TGTGCCAGCAGCCAAGAAAGAGGGGGACATCACAGCAATGAAAAACTGTTTTTT CASSQERGGHHSNEKLFF TRBV14 NA TRBJ1-4 NA
TGTGCCAGCAGCTTAGGCAAGACGGGAACTGAAGCTTTCTTT CASSLGKTGTEAFF TRBV11-1 NA TRBJ1-1 NA
TGCAGTGCTAAGGGTTCCAGAAGAGAGACCCAGTACTTC CSAKGSRRETQYF TRBV20-1 NA TRBJ2-5 NA
TGTGCCAGCAGCCCGTCAGGGTCAGGGGAGCAGTACTTC CASSPSGSGEQYF TRBV5-6 NA TRBJ2-7 NA
TGTGCCACCAGTGATTGGGGACAGGGTGCAGATACGCAGTATTTT CATSDWGQGADTQYF TRBV24-1 TRBD1 TRBJ2-3 many
TGTGCCAGTTACGGAGAGAAGGGGGAGACCCAGTACTTC CASYGEKGETQYF TRBV6-6 NA TRBJ2-5 NA
TGCGCCAGCAGCTTGGCCCCACAGGGGAGGGCCTACGAGCAGTACTTC CASSLAPQGRAYEQYF TRBV5-1 NA TRBJ2-7 many
TGTGCCAGCATCCCACCCGACGGCCCATACGCCCACGAGCAGTACTTC CASIPPDGPYAHEQYF TRBV12-1 NA TRBJ2-7 few
TGCAGCTTTGCGGGGGTGGGAGAGACCCAGTACTTC CSFAGVGETQYF TRBV29-1 TRBD2 TRBJ2-5 few
TGCGCCAGCAGCCCATATGGGAGAGGAAACACCATATATTTT CASSPYGRGNTIYF TRBV5-1 NA TRBJ1-3 NA
TGTGCCAGCAGTTTATCCTCGACTAGCGGGAGGGCCTTATACAATGAGCAGTTCTTC CASSLSSTSGRALYNEQFF TRBV28 TRBD2 TRBJ2-1 few
TGTGCCAGCAGATTTGACCTGAACACCGGGGAGCTGTTTTTT CASRFDLNTGELFF TRBV14 NA TRBJ2-2 many
TGCGCCAGCAGCTTGGAGCAAACGAACACTGAAGCTTTCTTT CASSLEQTNTEAFF TRBV5-1 NA TRBJ1-1 many
TGCAGCGGGGGGGCAGATAAAGGCTACACCTTC CSGGADKGYTF TRBV29-1 NA TRBJ1-2 few
TGTGCCAGCAGCTTATTGGTCGGGACTGGGGCCAACGTCCTGACTTTC CASSLLVGTGANVLTF TRBV7-8 NA TRBJ2-6 few
TGTGCCAGCATAGACGGGAGCTCCTACGAGCAGTACTTC CASIDGSSYEQYF TRBV28 NA TRBJ2-7 many
TGTGCCAGCAGCCCTCGCAGCGACAGGGTTGAGGAGACCCAGTACTTC CASSPRSDRVEETQYF TRBV9 TRBD1 TRBJ2-5 many
TGTGCCAGCAGTGCCCGATCCAACACCGGGGAGCTGTTTTTT CASSARSNTGELFF TRBV6-1 NA TRBJ2-2 few
TGTGCCACCAGTGATCCGGGACAGAAAACATACGAGCAGTACTTC CATSDPGQKTYEQYF TRBV24-1 TRBD1 TRBJ2-7 many
TGTGCCAGCCCCCCAGCGGGAGGCCCCTTGGCCAAAAACATTCAGTACTTC CASPPAGGPLAKNIQYF TRBV28 TRBD2 TRBJ2-4 NA